This T cell receptor beta chain is drawn from a study of shared clonotypes between healthy human individuals. Trimming shortened V by 4 bases and J by 7 bases, and 5 bases separated the two germline ends. Per germline, CDR1 LNHDA and CDR2 SQIVND (reference sequence). This CDR3 spans 12 amino acids. Some clones are missing from TCRdb's copy, which holds only in-frame ones; the method was immunoSEQ multiplex PCR. Of about 2.4 million clones listed, around nine tenths were seen once; the top ten hold around 0.14%. Sequenced input: naive CD4+ T cells sorted from blood. The subset denotes: CD45RA+ positively selected. The origin of this receptor is a young man in good health. The rearrangement uses TRBV19 and TRBJ1-6; D unclear. CDR3 amino acids: CASSRLNSPLHF. The CDR3 region has the DNA TGTGCCAGTAGTAGGTTGAATTCACCCCTCCACTTT.